These T cell receptor beta chains were read from a single sample in a study of cytomegalovirus exposure and HLA in healthy donors. Sequencing was performed with immunoSEQ multiplex PCR; in TCRdb, only in-frame clones are kept and a portion is missing. The sample comprises more than 45,000 clones, 70% to 85% of which are singletons, and 2.9% rests with the top ten. The source material was PBMCs. Every receptor here comes from a middle-aged man in good health and CMV-seronegative. The conserved cysteine and the conserved F or W are not part of the CDR3 here.

11,TRBJ1-4,TRBV19,ATSGQGNEKLF
16,TRBJ1-4,TRBV7-8,ASSYGTGERIAHEKLF
13,TRBJ1-1,TRBV12-5,ASGSFGTGNTEAF
12,TRBJ2-7,TRBV27,ASSPRVGSYEQY
12,TRBJ2-4,TRBV28,ASTNRGAKNIQY
16,TRBJ2-7,TRBV14,ASSNAYPFGGATYEQY
15,TRBJ2-2,TRBV2,ASRGSFLVSLPGELF
13,TRBJ2-7,TRBV6-1,ASSESGGKGYEQY
11,TRBJ1-2,TRBV18,ASSQTGDYGYT
13,TRBJ2-2,TRBV15,ATSRGEQDTGELF
9,TRBJ1-1,TRBV5-6,ASSSTVEAF
13,TRBJ2-5,TRBV14,ASSQVAGVKETQY
13,TRBJ2-7,TRBV7-6,ASSLGTGGMGEQY
15,TRBJ2-1,TRBV7-9,ASSLASRGPTYNEQF
12,TRBJ2-7,TRBV2,ASSDRGQSYEQY
16,TRBJ2-5,TRBV4-1,ASSQETVGTEGEETQY
13,TRBJ2-1,TRBV9,ASSPARTTANEQF
11,TRBJ2-7,TRBV29-1,NVPGLTIGKQY
13,TRBJ2-7,TRBV29-1,SVVSTGGYSYEQY
14,TRBJ2-1,TRBV7-3,ASSQNRLAGENEQF
14,TRBJ1-2,TRBV27,ASSLSLYRGNYGYT
13,TRBJ1-5,TRBV5-6,ASTRGSNPNQPQH
13,TRBJ2-7,TRBV6-6,ASRRVGTGTYEQY
13,TRBJ2-2,TRBV5-1,ASSLEAGNTGELF
11,TRBJ1-1,TRBV7-8,ASSQRQGLGAF
13,TRBJ2-3,TRBV27,ASSLTSANTDTQY
12,TRBJ1-1,TRBV30,AWSVSSGSTEAF
11,TRBJ2-3,TRBV10-1,ASSDAVRDTQY
12,TRBJ1-2,TRBV27,ASATTGGGYGYT
13,TRBJ1-1,TRBV7-2,ASSLGSGLNTEAF
11,TRBJ2-3,TRBV6-5,ASSDRETDTQY
13,TRBJ1-4,TRBV5-5,ASSLAAVTNEKLF
13,TRBJ2-7,TRBV10-2,ASSESTGRFAEQY
15,TRBJ2-1,TRBV9,ASSVASRTSGHNEQF
11,TRBJ1-1,TRBV9,ASSVIGGTEAF
10,TRBJ1-2,TRBV30,AQQTGGDGYT
15,TRBJ2-3,TRBV5-4,ASSSGIAGANTDTQY
13,TRBJ1-2,TRBV27,ASSSLDRVNVGYT
13,TRBJ2-2,TRBV7-3,ASSFSGGDAGELF
14,TRBJ2-7,TRBV27,ASSPVRPGASYEQY
15,TRBJ2-2,TRBV14,ASSQDPTVAFFGELF
11,TRBJ2-5,TRBV5-1,ASTGTGGETQY
9,TRBJ2-7,TRBV5-8,ASRSGLKQY
13,TRBJ2-3,TRBV9,ASSIIAGGTDTQY
15,TRBJ2-6,TRBV10-2,ASSEGEGILGANVLT
14,TRBJ1-5,TRBV27,ASSVGQAGGNQPQH
11,TRBJ1-6,TRBV25-1,ASSVRANSPLH
10,TRBJ1-3,TRBV2,ASSRSGNTIY
11,TRBJ1-5,TRBV5-6,ASSFNSNQPQH
14,TRBJ1-2,TRBV28,ASRPMGQLQNYGYT
13,TRBJ2-7,TRBV10-3,AISESGGGPIEQY
11,TRBJ1-2,TRBV29-1,SARPLGQVEVT
10,TRBJ2-3,TRBV7-9,ASSLAVHRQY
14,TRBJ1-2,TRBV5-1,ASSLATGSPVYGYT
13,TRBJ1-4,TRBV6-1,ASSKTGAAGEKLF
14,TRBJ1-1,TRBV5-4,ASSWGDRGLRTEAF
13,TRBJ1-6,TRBV27,ASTSGTGAASPLH
12,TRBJ2-1,TRBV19,ASSRSALYNEQF
13,TRBJ2-3,TRBV5-1,ASSLRKSGADTQY
13,TRBJ2-5,TRBV2,ASSSQGGPRETQY